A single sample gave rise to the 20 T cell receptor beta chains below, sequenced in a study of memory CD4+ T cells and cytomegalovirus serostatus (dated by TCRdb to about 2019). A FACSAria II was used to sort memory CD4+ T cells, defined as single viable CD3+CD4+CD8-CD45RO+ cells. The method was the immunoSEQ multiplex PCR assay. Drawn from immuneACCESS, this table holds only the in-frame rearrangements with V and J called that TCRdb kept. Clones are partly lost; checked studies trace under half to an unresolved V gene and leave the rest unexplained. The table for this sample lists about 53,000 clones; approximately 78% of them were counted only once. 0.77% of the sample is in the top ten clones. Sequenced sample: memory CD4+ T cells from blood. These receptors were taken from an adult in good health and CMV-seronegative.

CDR3 coding DNA: TGTGCCAGTAGTACAGGGGGCAATCAGGAAGAGACCCAGTACTTC. Protein: CASSTGGNQEETQYF. J is TRBJ2-5 and V is TRBV19, with 8 bases identical to TRBD1. V trimming: 4 bases; J trimming: 3 bases; junction bases outside the gene matches: 7. This CDR3 spans 15 amino acids. Germline loops: CDR1 LNHDA, CDR2 SQIVND (reference sequence).

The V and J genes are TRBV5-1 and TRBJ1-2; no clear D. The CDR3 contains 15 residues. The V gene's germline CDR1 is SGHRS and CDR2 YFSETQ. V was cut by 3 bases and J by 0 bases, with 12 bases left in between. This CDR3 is CASSSRAEANYGYTF. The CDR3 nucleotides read TGCGCCAGCAGCTCTCGGGCAGAAGCTAACTATGGCTACACCTTC. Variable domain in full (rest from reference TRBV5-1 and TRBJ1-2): KAGVTQTPRYLIKTRGQQVTLSCSPISGHRSVSWYQQTPGQGLQFLFEYFSETQRNKGNFPGRFSGRQFSNSRSEMNVSTLELGDSALYLCASSSRAEANYGYTFGSGTRLTVV.

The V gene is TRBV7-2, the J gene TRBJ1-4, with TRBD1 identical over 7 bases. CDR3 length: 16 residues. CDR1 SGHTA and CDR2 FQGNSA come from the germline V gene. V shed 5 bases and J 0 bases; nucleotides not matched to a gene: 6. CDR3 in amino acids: CASSPGGIATNEKLFF. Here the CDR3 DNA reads TGTGCCAGCAGCCCAGGGGGGATCGCAACTAATGAAAAACTGTTTTTT.

The CDR3 sequence is CASRSRGRNTGELFF. DNA of the CDR3: TGTGCCAGCAGGAGCAGGGGACGTAACACCGGGGAGCTGTTTTTT. This chain links TRBV5-4 with TRBJ2-2; perhaps TRBD1 as D (6 bases). The CDR3 length is 15 residues. Trimming cost V 5 bases and J 2 bases, with 13 bases left between them. CDR1 and CDR2 from the germline V gene are SGHNT and YYREEE (reference sequence).

In nucleotides, the CDR3 is TGCGCCAGCAGCCCCCAGAGGGGGGAGAGTGAAGCTTTCTTT. This gives the protein CASSPQRGESEAFF. The chain recombines TRBV4-1 with TRBJ1-1; perhaps TRBD1 as D (6 bases). The germline gives CDR1 MGHRA, CDR2 YSYEKL. The CDR3 sequence is 14 residues long. The germline V and J ends were trimmed by 4 bases and 7 bases, with 16 bases remaining between them.

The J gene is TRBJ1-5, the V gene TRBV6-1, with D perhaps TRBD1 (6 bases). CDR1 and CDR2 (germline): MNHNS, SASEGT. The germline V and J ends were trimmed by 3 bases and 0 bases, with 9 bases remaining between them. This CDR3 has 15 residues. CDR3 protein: CASSDRGVSNQPQHF. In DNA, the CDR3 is TGTGCCAGCAGTGATAGGGGGGTTAGCAATCAGCCCCAGCATTTT.

For the CDR3, the DNA is TGTGCCAGCAGCTTGGGGGGGCTTGGTGAAAAACTGTTTTTT. It specifies CASSLGGLGEKLFF. The chain employs TRBV7-2 and TRBJ1-4; D possibly corresponds to TRBD1 (6 bases). This CDR3 is 14 amino acids long. Germline V lookup: CDR1 SGHTA, CDR2 FQGNSA. Between the trimmed V and J ends, which lost 3 bases and 7 bases, there was a span of 12 bases.

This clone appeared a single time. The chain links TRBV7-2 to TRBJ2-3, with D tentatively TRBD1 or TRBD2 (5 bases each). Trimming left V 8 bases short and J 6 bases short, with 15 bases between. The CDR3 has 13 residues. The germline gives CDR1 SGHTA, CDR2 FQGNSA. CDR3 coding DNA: TGTGCCAGCGAGGGGCCTGGGTTTGATACGCAGTATTTT. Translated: CASEGPGFDTQYF.

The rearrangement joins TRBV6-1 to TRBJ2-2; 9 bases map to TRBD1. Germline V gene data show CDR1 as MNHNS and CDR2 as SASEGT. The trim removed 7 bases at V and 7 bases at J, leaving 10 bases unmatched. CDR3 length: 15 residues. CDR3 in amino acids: CASKFDRGWVGELFF. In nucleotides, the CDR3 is TGTGCCAGCAAGTTCGACAGGGGGTGGGTCGGGGAGCTGTTTTTT.

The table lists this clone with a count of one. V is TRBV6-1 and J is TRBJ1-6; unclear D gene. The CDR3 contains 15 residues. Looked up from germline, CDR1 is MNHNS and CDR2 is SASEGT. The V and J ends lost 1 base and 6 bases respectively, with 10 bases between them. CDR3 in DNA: TGTGCCAGCAGTGAAGTGCAGCTCGGTAATTCACCCCTCCACTTT. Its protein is CASSEVQLGNSPLHF.

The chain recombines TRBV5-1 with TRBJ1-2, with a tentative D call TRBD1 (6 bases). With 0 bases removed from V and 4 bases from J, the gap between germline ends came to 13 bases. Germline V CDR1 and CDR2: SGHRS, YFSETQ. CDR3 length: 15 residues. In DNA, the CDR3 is TGCGCCAGCAGCTTGGCAGGGGCAGGAAGCTATGGCTACACCTTC. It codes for CASSLAGAGSYGYTF.

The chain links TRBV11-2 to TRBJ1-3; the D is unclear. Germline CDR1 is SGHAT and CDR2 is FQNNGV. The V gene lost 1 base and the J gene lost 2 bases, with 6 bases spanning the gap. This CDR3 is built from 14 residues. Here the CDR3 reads CASSLADPGNTIYF. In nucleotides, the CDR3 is TGTGCCAGCAGCTTAGCGGATCCTGGAAACACCATATATTTT.

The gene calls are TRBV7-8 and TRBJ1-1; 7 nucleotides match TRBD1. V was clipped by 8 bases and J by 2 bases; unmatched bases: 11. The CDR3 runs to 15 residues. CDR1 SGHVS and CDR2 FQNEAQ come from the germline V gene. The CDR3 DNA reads TGTGCCAGCCACCGGGGGGGACAGATAAACACTGAAGCTTTCTTT. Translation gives CASHRGGQINTEAFF.

The CDR3 sequence is CAISESTSPLHF. The CDR3 DNA reads TGTGCCATCAGTGAGTCGACTTCACCCCTCCACTTT. The rearrangement joins TRBV10-3 to TRBJ1-6; D remains ambiguous. This CDR3 comprises 12 residues. Germline CDR1 reads ENHRY; CDR2 reads SYGVKD. Deletions cut 0 bases from V and 9 bases from J, with 3 bases between.

The CDR3 nucleotides are TGTGCCAGCAGCTTGCCTTACAGGGGTGAGAACAATGAGCAGTTCTTC. Amino acid sequence: CASSLPYRGENNEQFF. The J gene is TRBJ2-1, the V gene TRBV5-4, with 7 bases matching TRBD1. V shed 1 base and J 5 bases; nucleotides not matched to a gene: 9. This CDR3 is 16 amino acids long. Germline assignment: CDR1 SGHNT and CDR2 YYREEE (reference sequence). Full variable domain (remainder filled in from reference TRBV5-4 and TRBJ2-1): ETGVTQSPTHLIKTRGQQVTLRCSSQSGHNTVSWYQQALGQGPQFIFQYYREEENGRGNFPPRFSGLQFPNYSSELNVNALELDDSALYLCASSLPYRGENNEQFFGPGTRLTVL.

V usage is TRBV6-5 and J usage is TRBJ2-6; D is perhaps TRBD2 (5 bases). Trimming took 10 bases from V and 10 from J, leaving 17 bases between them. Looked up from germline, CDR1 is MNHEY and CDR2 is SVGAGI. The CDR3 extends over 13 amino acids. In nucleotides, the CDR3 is TGTGCCACCCGGGATGATTTCAAGAACGTCCTGACTTTC. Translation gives CATRDDFKNVLTF.

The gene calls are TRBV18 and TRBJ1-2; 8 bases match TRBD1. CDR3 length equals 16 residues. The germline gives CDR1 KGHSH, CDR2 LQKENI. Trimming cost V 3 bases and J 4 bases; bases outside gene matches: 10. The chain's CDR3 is CASSPGTGALSYGYTF. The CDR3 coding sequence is TGTGCCAGCTCACCCGGGACAGGTGCCCTTAGCTATGGCTACACCTTC.

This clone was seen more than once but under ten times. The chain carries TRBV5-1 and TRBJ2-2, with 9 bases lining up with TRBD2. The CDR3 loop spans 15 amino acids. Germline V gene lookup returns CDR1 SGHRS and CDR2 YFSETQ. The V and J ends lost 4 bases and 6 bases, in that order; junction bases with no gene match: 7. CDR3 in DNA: TGCGCCAGCAGCGCTCCTAGCGGGGTTTCCGGGGAGCTGTTTTTT. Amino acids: CASSAPSGVSGELFF.

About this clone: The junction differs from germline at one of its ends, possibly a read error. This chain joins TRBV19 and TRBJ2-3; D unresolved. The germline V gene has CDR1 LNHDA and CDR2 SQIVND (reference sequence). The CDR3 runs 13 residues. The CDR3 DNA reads TGTGCCAGTTGTATCTCAGCTACAGATACGCAGTATTTT. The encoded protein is CASCISATDTQYF.

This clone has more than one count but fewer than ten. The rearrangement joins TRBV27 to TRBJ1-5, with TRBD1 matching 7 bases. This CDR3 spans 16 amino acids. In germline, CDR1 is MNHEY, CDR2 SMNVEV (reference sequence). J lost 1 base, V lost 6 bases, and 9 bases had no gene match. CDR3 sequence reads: CASSRTRTGSNQPQHF. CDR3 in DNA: TGTGCCAGCAGCCGTACCCGGACAGGAAGCAATCAGCCCCAGCATTTT.